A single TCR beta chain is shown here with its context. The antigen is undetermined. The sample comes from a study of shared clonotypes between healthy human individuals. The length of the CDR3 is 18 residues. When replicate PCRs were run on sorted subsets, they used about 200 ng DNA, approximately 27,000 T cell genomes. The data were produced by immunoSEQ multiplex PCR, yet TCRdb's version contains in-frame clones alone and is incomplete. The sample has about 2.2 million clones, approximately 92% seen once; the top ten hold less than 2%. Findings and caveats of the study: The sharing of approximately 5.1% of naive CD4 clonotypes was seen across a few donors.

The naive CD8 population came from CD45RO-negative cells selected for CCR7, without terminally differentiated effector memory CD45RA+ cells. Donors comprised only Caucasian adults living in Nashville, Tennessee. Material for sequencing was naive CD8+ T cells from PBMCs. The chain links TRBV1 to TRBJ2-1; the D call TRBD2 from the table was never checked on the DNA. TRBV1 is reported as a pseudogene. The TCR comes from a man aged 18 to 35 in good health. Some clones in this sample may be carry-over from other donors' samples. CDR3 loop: CTSSQDQTSVGPYNEQFF. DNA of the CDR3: TGCACCAGCAGCCAAGATCAGACTAGCGTAGGTCCCTACAATGAGCAGTTCTTC.